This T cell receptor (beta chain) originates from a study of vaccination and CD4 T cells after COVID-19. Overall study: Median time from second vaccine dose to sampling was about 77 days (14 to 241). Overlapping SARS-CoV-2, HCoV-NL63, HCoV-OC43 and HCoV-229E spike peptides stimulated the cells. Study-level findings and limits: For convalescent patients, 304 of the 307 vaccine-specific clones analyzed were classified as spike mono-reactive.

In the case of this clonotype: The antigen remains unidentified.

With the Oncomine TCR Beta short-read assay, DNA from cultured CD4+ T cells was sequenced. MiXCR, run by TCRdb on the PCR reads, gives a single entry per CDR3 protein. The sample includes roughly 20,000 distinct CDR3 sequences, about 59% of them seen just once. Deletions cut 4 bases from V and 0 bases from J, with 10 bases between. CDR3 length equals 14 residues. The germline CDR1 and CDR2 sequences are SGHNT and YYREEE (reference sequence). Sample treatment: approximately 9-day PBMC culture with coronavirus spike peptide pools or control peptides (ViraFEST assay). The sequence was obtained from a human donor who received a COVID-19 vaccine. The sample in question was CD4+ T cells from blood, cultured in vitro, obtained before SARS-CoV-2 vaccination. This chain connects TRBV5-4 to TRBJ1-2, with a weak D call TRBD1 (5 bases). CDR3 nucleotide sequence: TGTGCCAGCAGCCTTGTGACAGCTAACTATGGCTACACCTTC. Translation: CASSLVTANYGYTF.